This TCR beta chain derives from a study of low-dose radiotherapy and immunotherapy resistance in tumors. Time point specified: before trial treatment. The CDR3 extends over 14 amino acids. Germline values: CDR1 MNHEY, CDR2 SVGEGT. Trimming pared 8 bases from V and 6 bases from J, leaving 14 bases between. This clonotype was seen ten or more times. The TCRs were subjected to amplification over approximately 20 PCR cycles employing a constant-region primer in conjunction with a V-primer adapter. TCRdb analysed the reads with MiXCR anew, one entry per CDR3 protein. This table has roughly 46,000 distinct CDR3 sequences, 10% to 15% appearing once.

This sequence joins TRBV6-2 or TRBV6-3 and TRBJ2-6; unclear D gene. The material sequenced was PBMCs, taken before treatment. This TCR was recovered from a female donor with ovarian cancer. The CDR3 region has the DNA TGTGCCAGCTCCACGGTTACTGCGGCCAACGTCCTGACTTTC. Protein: CASSTVTAANVLTF.